This T cell receptor beta chain was retrieved from a study of cytomegalovirus exposure and HLA in healthy donors. Study details: Earlier, approximately 180 million T cells were analyzed, and some 120 million unique TCR beta sequences were found among them.

Study results and limitations: The listing of about 150 TCR beta chains classed them as cytomegalovirus-associated. Accurate predictions that matched the HLA-A and HLA-B alleles of most subjects were reportedly made from TCR beta sequences.

It was with 60 Vbeta and 13 Jbeta primers that the PCR ran. Produced via immunoSEQ multiplex PCR; TCRdb's table is partial and in-frame only. Of roughly 200,000 clones in the sample, roughly 9.4% are singletons; the top ten hold roughly 1.4%. Note on this clone: What it binds is unknown.

The CDR3 has 14 residues. V lost 3 bases to trimming and J lost 7 bases, with 15 bases between them. CDR1 is SGHTA, CDR2 FQGNSA, per germline. V gene TRBV7-2 combines with J gene TRBJ2-5; D is unclear. Sequenced sample: PBMCs. The clonotype was recovered from a woman aged 25-40 years in good health and CMV-seropositive. This CDR3 is CASSFKPETGTQYF. DNA of the CDR3: TGTGCCAGCAGCTTCAAACCCGAAACCGGGACCCAGTACTTC. The variable domain in full, with the rest retrieved from reference TRBV7-2 and TRBJ2-5, is GAGVSQSPSNKVTEKGKDVELRCDPISGHTALYWYRQSLGQGLEFLIYFQGNSAPDKSGLPSDRFSAERTGGSVSTLTIQRTQQEDSAVYLCASSFKPETGTQYFGPGTRLLVL.